The 15 T cell receptor beta chains given below trace back to one sample, sequenced in a study of cytomegalovirus exposure and HLA in healthy donors. TCRdb keeps only in-frame clones here, not all; method: immunoSEQ multiplex PCR. The profile covers hundreds of thousands of clones, with around 86% appearing a single time and approximately 2% taken by the ten largest. What was sequenced was PBMCs. The receptors shown here come from a woman between 18 and 29 years old in good health and CMV-seropositive.

The gene calls are TRBV6-6 and TRBJ1-2; TRBD1 matches 11 bases. J gave up 8 bases and V 3 bases, and 5 bases lay outside the gene matches. This CDR3 spans 14 amino acids. CDR1 and CDR2 (germline): MNHNY, SVGAGI (reference sequence). CDR3 residues: CASSYSGQGDGYTF. The DNA for the CDR3 is TGTGCCAGCAGTTATTCGGGACAGGGGGACGGCTACACCTTC.

The rearrangement joins TRBV27 to TRBJ1-1, with D hard to call. This CDR3 has 14 amino acids. Germline CDR1 and CDR2: MNHEY and SMNVEV (reference sequence). Trimming removed 3 bases at V and 3 bases at J, with 11 bases between. The CDR3 nucleotides read TGTGCCAGCAGTTTCAGAGACACCTACACTGAAGCTTTCTTT. The encoded protein is CASSFRDTYTEAFF.

The V gene is TRBV2, the J gene TRBJ2-7, with D perhaps TRBD2 (6 bases). The CDR3 totals 14 residues. CDR1 is SNHLY, CDR2 FYNNEI, per germline. The V and J ends lost 4 bases and 4 bases respectively, with 14 bases between them. CDR3 region: CASSVVPSEYEQYF. CDR3 in DNA: TGTGCCAGCAGTGTCGTGCCTAGCGAGTACGAGCAGTACTTC.

V usage is TRBV4-1 and J usage is TRBJ2-1, with a possible D match to TRBD2 (6 bases). The V end was cut by 1 base, the J end by 10 bases, with 23 bases between. Germline CDR1 reads MGHRA; CDR2 reads YSYEKL. This CDR3 spans 17 amino acids. DNA of the CDR3: TGCGCCAGCAGCCAAGTCCCACTCAGGGTGAGCGGGCGCGAGCAGTTCTTC. Translation: CASSQVPLRVSGREQFF.

This clone was observed once. V usage is TRBV30 and J usage is TRBJ2-1, with TRBD2 matching over 10 bases. CDR1 GTSNPN and CDR2 SVGIG come from the germline V gene (reference sequence). Trimming removed 0 bases from V and 2 bases from J; junction bases left unmatched: 10. The CDR3 is 18 amino acids. CDR3 loop: CAWSVLLVSGRAYNEQFF. CDR3 in DNA: TGTGCCTGGAGTGTACTACTCGTCAGCGGGAGGGCCTACAATGAGCAGTTCTTC. The entire variable domain, with the rest obtained from reference TRBV30 and TRBJ2-1, is as follows: SQTIHQWPATLVQPVGSPLSLECTVEGTSNPNLYWYRQAAGRGLQLLFYSVGIGQISSEVPQNLSASRPQDRQFILSSKKLLLSDSGFYLCAWSVLLVSGRAYNEQFFGPGTRLTVL.

The gene calls are TRBV30 and TRBJ1-1, with D possibly matching TRBD1 (6 bases). Deletions cut 2 bases from V and 3 bases from J, with 16 bases between. Germline lookup yields CDR1 GTSNPN and CDR2 SVGIG (reference sequence). The CDR3 loop spans 15 amino acids. The CDR3 sequence: CAWSRANRVDTEAFF. The CDR3 nucleotides read TGTGCCTGGAGTAGAGCTAACAGGGTTGACACTGAAGCTTTCTTT.

The chain employs TRBV18 and TRBJ2-3; D is uncertain. Trimming pared 3 bases from V and 0 bases from J, leaving 13 bases between. Germline CDR1 and CDR2: KGHSH and LQKENI. The CDR3 length is 16 residues. The CDR3 loop is CASSPPLGLSTDTQYF. CDR3 coding DNA: TGTGCCAGCTCACCCCCTCTAGGCCTTAGCACAGATACGCAGTATTTT.

The chain combines TRBV29-1 with TRBJ2-7; no definite D call. The CDR3 is 12 residues long. Germline loops: CDR1 SQVTM, CDR2 ANQGSEA. V shed 1 base and J shed 6 bases, with 10 bases lying between them. The CDR3: CSVEGPGAEQYF. CDR3 nucleotides: TGCAGCGTTGAAGGGCCGGGTGCCGAGCAGTACTTC.

The chain links TRBV4-1 to TRBJ2-7; 9 nucleotides agree with TRBD1. The CDR3 is 15 amino acids. J lost 3 bases, V lost 3 bases, and 6 bases had no gene match. Germline V gives CDR1 MGHRA, CDR2 YSYEKL. CDR3 DNA sequence: TGCGCCAGCAGCCATGTTGAGACAGGGGGCTACGAGCAGTACTTC. Translating it yields CASSHVETGGYEQYF.

This rearrangement joins TRBV6-6 to TRBJ2-7, with 10 bases lining up with TRBD2. Germline CDR1 MNHNY, CDR2 SVGAGI (reference sequence). CDR3 length equals 16 residues. The junction had 10 bases not matched to a gene; V was cut back by 4 bases and J by 4 bases. The CDR3 sequence: CASSFRPSGSSYEQYF. Written as DNA, the CDR3 is TGTGCCAGCAGTTTCCGACCTAGCGGGAGTTCATACGAGCAGTACTTC.

The rearrangement uses TRBV27 and TRBJ2-3; 9 nucleotides align to TRBD2. The CDR3 is 16 amino acids. V was clipped by 0 bases and J by 2 bases; unmatched bases: 3. CDR1 and CDR2 (germline): MNHEY, SMNVEV (reference sequence). CDR3 residues: CASSLSPSGVTDTQYF. The CDR3 region has the DNA TGTGCCAGCAGTTTATCCCCTAGCGGGGTCACAGATACGCAGTATTTT.

The chain is built from TRBV4-1 and TRBJ2-7; possible D gene TRBD1, 5 bases. V was trimmed by 1 base and J by 3 bases, leaving 16 bases between them. This CDR3 is 16 amino acids long. CDR1 is MGHRA and CDR2 is YSYEKL in the germline V gene. The CDR3 here is CASSQGTPLKRYEQYF. As DNA, the CDR3 is TGCGCCAGCAGCCAAGGGACACCCTTAAAACGCTACGAGCAGTACTTC.

The chain links TRBV27 to TRBJ2-1; 7 positions match TRBD2. V lost 5 bases to trimming and J lost 4 bases; unmatched junction nucleotides: 17. Germline assignment: CDR1 MNHEY and CDR2 SMNVEV (reference sequence). The CDR3 spans 18 residues. The CDR3 sequence is CASSPPRAGVKGYNEQFF. CDR3 DNA: TGTGCCAGCAGTCCGCCTAGGGCGGGGGTCAAAGGGTACAATGAGCAGTTCTTC.

This chain links TRBV10-3 with TRBJ2-1, with 7 bases aligning to TRBD2. Germline V gene lookup returns CDR1 ENHRY and CDR2 SYGVKD. This CDR3 region has 16 residues. The V and J ends lost 0 bases and 4 bases, in that order; junction bases with no gene match: 6. CDR3 DNA sequence: TGTGCCATCAGTGAGTCGGCTAGCGGACAATACAATGAGCAGTTCTTC. Protein product: CAISESASGQYNEQFF.

This clone was counted once. The chain recombines TRBV18 with TRBJ2-7, with D perhaps TRBD1 (5 bases). This CDR3 contains 14 residues. In germline, CDR1 is KGHSH, CDR2 LQKENI. V gave up 3 bases and J gave up 5 bases, with 14 bases separating them. The CDR3, as DNA: TGTGCCAGCTCACCCCCCCTAGGGGCTAACGAGCAGTACTTC. As protein: CASSPPLGANEQYF. The full variable domain, with the rest looked up from reference TRBV18 and TRBJ2-7, is NAGVMQNPRHLVRRRGQEARLRCSPMKGHSHVYWYRQLPEEGLKFMVYLQKENIIDESGMPKERFSAEFPKEGPSILRIQQVVRGDSAAYFCASSPPLGANEQYFGPGTRLTVT.